The 21 T cell receptor beta chains given below trace back to one sample, sequenced in a study of CD8+CD57+ T cells in acquired aplastic anemia. Only patients with CD8+CD57+ cell expansion on flow cytometry were chosen for sequencing. CDR3 and TCR beta VDJ profiling relied on genomic DNA as the template. One entry per CDR3 protein results from TCRdb running MiXCR on the reads. Altogether approximately 150,000 distinct CDR3 sequences are present, less than 60% being singletons, with the ten largest covering more than 1%. The sequencing sample was made of sorted CD4+, CD8+, or CD8+CD57+ T cells (not recorded which) from PBMCs. Receptor source: a human donor with aplastic anemia.

This chain joins TRBV11-2 and TRBJ2-1; D is undetermined. Looked up from germline, CDR1 is SGHAT and CDR2 is FQNNGV. Trimming left V 0 bases short and J 3 bases short, with 9 bases between. The CDR3 spans 15 residues. The CDR3 DNA sequence: TGTGCCAGCAGCTTAGAGCACTCTTACTACAATGAGCAGTTCTTC. This codes for CASSLEHSYYNEQFF.

This clonotype showed up many times. The J gene is TRBJ2-5, the V gene TRBV6-6; D perhaps matches TRBD2 (7 bases). CDR1 and CDR2 (germline): MNHNY, SVGAGI (reference sequence). The CDR3 runs to 16 residues. V was pared by 7 bases and J by 1 base, with 19 bases between. CDR3 DNA: TGTGCCAGCACCTTGGCAGGAGGGGGGGGCCAAGAGACCCAGTACTTC. It yields the protein CASTLAGGGGQETQYF.

This clonotype turned up a few times. One end of the junction does not line up with germline, which may come from a read error. This chain joins TRBV12-3 or TRBV12-4 and TRBJ1-4; D might be TRBD1 (5 bases). CDR3 size: 14 residues. The CDR3 coding sequence is TGTGCCAGCAGTTTAGGGGGGTCGGCTGAAAGACTGTTTTTT. Protein sequence: CASSLGGSAERLFF.

This clonotype was observed many times. This sequence joins TRBV5-8 and TRBJ1-4, with 7 bases that match TRBD1. With 0 bases clipped from V and 8 bases from J, the junction kept 7 bases outside the gene matches. Germline V gene sequence: CDR1 SGHTS, CDR2 YDEGEE. There are 15 residues in the CDR3. The CDR3, as DNA: TGTGCCAGCAGCTTGGGGGCAGGGGGAGAAGAAAAACTGTTTTTT. It translates to CASSLGAGGEEKLFF.

The gene calls are TRBV11-2 and TRBJ2-3, with 8 positions matching TRBD2. The J segment lost 1 base and the V segment lost 5 bases, leaving 5 bases of the junction unmatched. Germline-derived CDR1 and CDR2 are SGHAT and FQNNGV. There are 15 residues in the CDR3. CDR3 region: CASSHDSGGTDTQYF. In DNA form, the CDR3 reads TGTGCCAGCAGCCACGATAGCGGGGGCACAGATACGCAGTATTTT.

The chain is built from TRBV15 and TRBJ1-2; TRBD1 might be the D (5 bases). The CDR3 contains 16 residues. V dropped 3 bases and J dropped 8 bases, with 22 bases sitting between them. Per germline, CDR1 LNHNV and CDR2 YYDKDF (reference sequence). The CDR3 bases are TGTGCCACCAGCAGGGCTCTGGACACCCAAACCCCAGGCTACACCTTC. As protein: CATSRALDTQTPGYTF.

This clonotype turned up a few times. The chain has TRBV7-6 and TRBJ1-2, with D unclear. The CDR3 length is 13 residues. V was cut by 2 bases and J by 5 bases, with 9 bases left in between. The germline V gene encodes CDR1 SGHVS and CDR2 FNYEAQ. CDR3 loop: CASSLKIGYGYTF. The CDR3 DNA sequence: TGTGCCAGCAGCTTAAAGATCGGATATGGCTACACCTTC.

This clonotype was seen repeatedly, ten times or more. The chain carries TRBV4-2 and TRBJ2-1, with 9 bases identical to TRBD1. CDR1 and CDR2 from the germline V gene are LGHNA and YNFKEQ. V lost 4 bases and J lost 1; bases outside the gene matches: 2. This CDR3 has 15 residues. CDR3 protein: CASSPGTGSYNEQFF. DNA for the CDR3: TGTGCCAGCAGCCCGGGGACAGGGTCCTACAATGAGCAGTTCTTC.

This clonotype was found once. The V and J genes are TRBV10-3 and TRBJ2-3; TRBD2 aligns across 7 bases. The CDR3 has 16 amino acids. J lost 1 base, V lost 0 bases, and 4 bases had no gene match. CDR1 ENHRY and CDR2 SYGVKD come from the germline V gene. In nucleotides, the CDR3 is TGTGCCATCAGTGAGTCGGGGGGGAGGGGCACAGATACGCAGTATTTT. It encodes CAISESGGRGTDTQYF.

This clonotype was observed at least ten times. The chain carries TRBV19 and TRBJ1-1; TRBD1 might be the D (5 bases). Trimming took 3 bases from V and 3 from J, leaving 8 bases between them. The CDR3 has 13 amino acids. CDR1 LNHDA and CDR2 SQIVND come from the germline V gene (reference sequence). CDR3 DNA sequence: TGTGCCAGTAGTATTCTCAGGGACACTGAAGCTTTCTTT. It is translated as CASSILRDTEAFF. The full variable domain, completed using reference TRBV19 and TRBJ1-1, is DGGITQSPKYLFRKEGQNVTLSCEQNLNHDAMYWYRQDPGQGLRLIYYSQIVNDFQKGDIAEGYSVSREKKESFPLTVTSAQKNPTAFYLCASSILRDTEAFFGQGTRLTVV.

This clonotype was seen repeatedly, ten times or more. The J gene is TRBJ1-2, the V gene TRBV20-1; D is ambiguous. Trimming took off 0 bases at V and 8 bases at J, with 19 bases between the two ends. CDR1 and CDR2 from the germline V gene are DFQATT and SNEGSKA (reference sequence). The CDR3 sequence is 15 residues long. CDR3 nucleotide sequence: TGCAGTGCTAGAGACCCCCCTTCCAGTCCGGGAGGCTACACCTTC. Translating it yields CSARDPPSSPGGYTF.

Only a few counts were recorded for this clonotype. J is TRBJ2-7 and V is TRBV2, with D unclear. The CDR3 runs 14 residues. Per germline, CDR1 SNHLY and CDR2 FYNNEI. V shed 7 bases and J shed 2 bases, with 15 bases lying between them. The CDR3 sequence is CASKAFFSAYEQYF. CDR3 nucleotides: TGTGCCAGCAAAGCTTTCTTCTCTGCCTACGAGCAGTACTTC.

This clonotype was detected only a few times. The gene calls are TRBV19 and TRBJ2-7, with unresolved D. Trimming left V 1 base short and J 7 bases short, with 8 bases between. Germline V CDR1 and CDR2: LNHDA, SQIVND (reference sequence). This CDR3 is 12 amino acids long. The CDR3 DNA sequence: TGTGCCAGTAGTATAGGAACGGATGAGCAGTACTTC. Translation: CASSIGTDEQYF.

This clonotype was seen only once. A read error may account for a junction end that differs from germline. The chain combines TRBV10-3 with TRBJ2-1; D possibly corresponds to TRBD1 (5 bases). Looked up from germline, CDR1 is ENHRY and CDR2 is SYGVKD. The CDR3 contains 16 residues. Here the CDR3 reads CAIGVAERSSYNEQLF. The DNA of the CDR3 is TGTGCCATAGGGGTGGCGGAAAGAAGCTCCTACAATGAGCAGCTCTTC.

This clonotype came up a few times. With a much larger clone just one base away, this may be a read error. V usage is TRBV10-2 and J usage is TRBJ2-2; no clear D. Germline lookup yields CDR1 WSHSY and CDR2 SAAADI. The CDR3 sequence is 14 residues long. This chain's CDR3 is CAGRSVRKTGELFF. The CDR3, as DNA: TGCGCCGGCAGGTCAGTCCGGAAAACCGGGGAGCTGTTTTTT.

This clonotype showed up just once. The chain links TRBV19 to TRBJ1-1; D call uncertain. Germline V lookup: CDR1 LNHDA, CDR2 SQIVND (reference sequence). The CDR3 is 12 amino acids. Trimming removed 3 bases from V and 4 bases from J, with 6 bases in between. For the CDR3, the DNA is TGTGCCAGTAGTATCGGGAGCACTGAAGCTTTCTTT. The encoded protein is CASSIGSTEAFF.

CDR3 sequence reads: CAISEPASGGTLYEQYF. CDR3 in DNA: TGTGCCATCAGTGAGCCCGCGAGCGGGGGCACACTCTACGAGCAGTACTTC. The J gene is TRBJ2-7, the V gene TRBV10-3; 8 bases map to TRBD2. Trimming removed 2 bases from V and 3 bases from J; junction bases left unmatched: 12. The CDR3 runs 17 residues. Germline lookup yields CDR1 ENHRY and CDR2 SYGVKD.

The J gene is TRBJ1-2, the V gene TRBV3-1; no definite D call. CDR3 size: 15 residues. The germline V gene has CDR1 LGHDT and CDR2 YNNKEL (reference sequence). Trimming pared 3 bases from V and 4 bases from J, leaving 15 bases between. The CDR3 DNA is TGTGCCAGCAGCCACACGGACCCAGGCCCCTATGGCTACACCTTC. Translating gives CASSHTDPGPYGYTF. Combining the CDR3 with reference TRBV3-1 and TRBJ1-2 gives the whole variable domain DTAVSQTPKYLVTQMGNDKSIKCEQNLGHDTMYWYKQDSKKFLKIMFSYNNKELIINETVPNRFSPKSPDKAHLNLHINSLELGDSAVYFCASSHTDPGPYGYTFGSGTRLTVV.

This clonotype was seen at least ten times. This sequence joins TRBV7-3 and TRBJ1-5; possibly TRBD1 for D (6 bases). CDR1 is SGHTA, CDR2 FQGTGA, per germline. The CDR3 sequence is 17 residues long. Trimming took 2 bases from V and 2 from J, leaving 16 bases between them. The CDR3 region is CASSLEGGAGGNQPQHF. DNA for the CDR3: TGTGCCAGCAGCTTAGAGGGGGGGGCTGGGGGCAATCAGCCCCAGCATTTT.

This clonotype came up many times. V gene TRBV11-3 combines with J gene TRBJ1-1; the D is unclear. CDR1 is SGHNT, CDR2 YENEEA, per germline. Trimming shortened V by 5 bases and J by 1 base, and 11 bases separated the two germline ends. The CDR3 has 14 residues. The CDR3 reads CASSPGPANTEAFF. CDR3 in DNA: TGTGCCAGCAGCCCAGGACCTGCGAACACTGAAGCTTTCTTT. Combining the CDR3 with reference TRBV11-3 and TRBJ1-1 gives the whole variable domain EAGVVQSPRYKIIEKKQPVAFWCNPISGHNTLYWYLQNLGQGPELLIRYENEEAVDDSQLPKDRFSAERLKGVDSTLKIQPAELGDSAVYLCASSPGPANTEAFFGQGTRLTVV.

This chain links TRBV7-2 with TRBJ1-1; the D is unclear. Trimming cost V 1 base and J 11 bases, with 8 bases left between them. Germline lookup yields CDR1 SGHTA and CDR2 FQGNSA. The CDR3 extends over 11 amino acids. The CDR3 loop is CASSLVGMAFF. CDR3 nucleotide sequence: TGTGCCAGCAGCTTAGTCGGGATGGCTTTCTTT.